Below, one T cell receptor beta chain is given with its context. Its antigen target is currently unknown. Base qualities are missing; no much larger clone stands one base away. CDR1 and CDR2 are drawn from the germline V gene: SGHDT, YYEEEE. Taken from cysteine to phenylalanine, the CDR3 has 17 residues. Only the CDR3 region is kept as DNA, spanning 51 bases read in frame from base 1. The junction shows trimming of 2 bases on V and 0 bases on J, plus 16 bases between the germline ends. Patients with autoimmune disease history or receiving systemic immunosuppression were excluded from the trial. Peripheral blood for TCR sequencing was drawn from every dose cohort at baseline, at cycle 4 day 1 and at cycle 7 day 1. The samples were taken from a phase I, first-in-human, multicenter, open-label dose-escalation trial of ivuxolimab. Adults with locally advanced or metastatic head and neck squamous cell, hepatocellular, melanoma or renal cell carcinoma were enrolled in the trial. Before TCR sequencing, CD4+ and CD8+ T cells were separately sorted from peripheral blood.

For sequencing of the TCRbeta CDR3 region, genomic DNA was extracted from the sorted cells. The immunoSEQ Assay was used to sequence the TCRbeta CDR3 regions. TCRdb stores this immuneACCESS table with in-frame sequences only. Part of the clones is absent; in the studies checked, under half of the shortfall reflects unresolved V genes, and no reason is known for the rest. The sample table holds tens of thousands of clones, of which 84% were seen once. The top ten hold less than 4.5% of the sample. The sample is drawn from a study of OX40 agonist ivuxolimab in advanced cancers. Study-wide context: Ivuxolimab was an agonistic, fully human IgG2 monoclonal antibody directed against OX40 (CD134), a costimulatory receptor. Intravenous ivuxolimab was administered to patients every 2 weeks at six dose levels: 0.01, 0.1, 0.3, 1.5, 3 and 10 mg/kg. Among the roughly 52 dose-escalation patients, about 19 had hepatocellular carcinoma, 15 or so melanoma, 9 renal cell carcinoma and 9 head and neck cancer. In the dose-escalation cohort, 75% to 90% of patients were male, and the mean age was roughly 56 years with a range of 23 to 79. Prior anti-PD-1, anti-PD-L1 or anti-CTLA-4 therapy was permitted, and less than 45% of dose-escalation patients had received checkpoint inhibitors. Partial responses were achieved by three dose-escalation patients, of whom one had hepatocellular carcinoma and two had cutaneous melanoma. Peripheral TCRbeta sequencing aimed to test whether ivuxolimab altered TCR sequence diversity and caused clonal T-cell expansion. The paper covers the monotherapy dose-escalation part of the phase I ivuxolimab trial, which included N ≈ 50 patients. The paper's findings and limits, for the study overall: Low levels of normalized T-cell clonal expansion were also seen in some patients who did not respond. Clonal expansion of both CD4+ and CD8+ blood T cells was observed from baseline to week 6 at doses 0.1 to 3.0 mg/kg. In the 0.1-3.0 mg/kg groups, partial responders were among the patients with the lowest normalized peripheral clonal expansion, particularly in CD8+ T cells. After ivuxolimab, more expanded clones were found on average in CD8+ T cells than in CD4+ T cells. Antigen specificity was not determined for the clonally expanded peripheral T cells.

The chain joins TRBV5-6 to TRBJ2-3, with the D assignment possibly TRBD1 or TRBD2, given 6 matching bases for each. The sample was CD4+ or CD8+ T cells sorted from blood, taken in a trial of the OX40 agonist ivuxolimab. This TCR was sampled from an adult with an advanced solid tumor such as melanoma, head and neck, liver or kidney cancer. Here the CDR3 is given as CASSFDRGGISTDTQYF. The nucleotide sequence is TGTGCCAGCAGCTTCGACCGAGGGGGGATTAGCACAGATACGCAGTATTTT.